Listed below are T cell receptor beta chains from one sample, sequenced in a study of blood T cell repertoires in COVID-19. Sequenced by immunoSEQ multiplex PCR; TCRdb stores in-frame clones only, minus some. Of 300,000 to 400,000 clones in the sample, over 80% were seen once. The sequenced sample was peripheral blood. Source of these receptors: a woman in her 50s with COVID-19, enrolled during active disease. CDR3s include the opening cysteine and the closing phenylalanine or tryptophan. The D gene is left open where the match is weak. The size entry is marked missing in some rows and otherwise reads once, few, many or a size class.

J gene	V gene	D gene	clone size	CDR3 DNA	CDR3 protein
TRBJ1-5	TRBV20-1	.	.	TGCAGTGCTAGTGGGGAGTGGGGCAATCAGCCCCAGCATTTT	CSASGEWGNQPQHF
TRBJ1-1	TRBV7-9	TRBD1	.	TGTGCCAGCAGCCCCCTCAGACAGGGGGTGGGTAACACTGAAGCTTTCTTT	CASSPLRQGVGNTEAFF
TRBJ1-5	TRBV6-5	.	once	TGTGCCAGCAGTTACTCGATGGCAGATAGCAATCAGCCCCAGCATTTT	CASSYSMADSNQPQHF
TRBJ1-1	TRBV18	TRBD1	.	TGTGCCAGCTCAACAGGGGTTTTGAACACTGAAGCTTTCTTT	CASSTGVLNTEAFF
TRBJ2-2	TRBV29-1	TRBD2	.	TGCAGCGTTCCGCGGGAGGGCCTCTCCACCGGGGAGCTGTTTTTT	CSVPREGLSTGELFF
TRBJ2-2	TRBV4-2	.	.	TGTGCCAGCAGCCAGGCAGGCGGGGAGCTGTTTTTT	CASSQAGGELFF
TRBJ1-5	TRBV3-1/TRBV3-2	.	.	TGTGCCAGCAGCCAAGATAATCCCCAGTGGGGGGTCCACCTCCAGCCCCAGCATTTT	CASSQDNPQWGVHLQPQHF
TRBJ2-5	TRBV7-9	.	once	TGTGCCAGCAGCTTAGCTGCTCAGGAGACCCAGTACTTC	CASSLAAQETQYF
TRBJ2-7	TRBV7-2	.	.	TGTGCCAGCAGTACCCGAGACTGGAGCTACGAGCAGTACTTC	CASSTRDWSYEQYF
TRBJ2-1	TRBV18	.	.	TGTGCCAGCTCACGCTCTAGCCCCAATGAGCAGTTCTTC	CASSRSSPNEQFF
TRBJ1-1	TRBV7-6	.	.	TGTGCCAGCAGCTTAGCGGCCCAGATGAACACTGAAGCTTTCTTT	CASSLAAQMNTEAFF
TRBJ1-5	TRBV5-8	TRBD1	.	TGTGCCAGCAGCTCCGGGACAGGGAATAGCAATCAGCCCCAGCATTTT	CASSSGTGNSNQPQHF
TRBJ2-1	TRBV5-1	TRBD2	.	TGCGCCAGCAGCCTAACTAGCGGGAGTTTGGGTGAGCAGTTCTTC	CASSLTSGSLGEQFF
TRBJ2-3	TRBV18	TRBD1	.	TGTGCCAGCTCACAGGGACAGACTGATACGCAGTATTTT	CASSQGQTDTQYF
TRBJ2-1	TRBV27	TRBD1	.	TGTGCCAGCAGTTTACGAGAAGGGGGCGTCTTGCAGTTCTTC	CASSLREGGVLQFF
TRBJ1-5	TRBV7-2	.	.	TGTGCCAGCAGCTTAGGATGGCAAAATCAGCCCCAGCATTTT	CASSLGWQNQPQHF
TRBJ2-7	TRBV3-1/TRBV3-2	TRBD2	.	TGTGCCAGCAGCCCCGGACTAGCGGGCTCCTACGAGCAGTACTTC	CASSPGLAGSYEQYF
TRBJ2-7	TRBV5-4	TRBD2	.	TGTGCCAGCAGCTTGGCGGGAGGGCCTTCCGAGCAGTACTTC	CASSLAGGPSEQYF
TRBJ1-1	TRBV6-5	TRBD1	.	TGTGCCAGCCTAGGGACAGGGAGGCCCACTGAAGCTTTCTTT	CASLGTGRPTEAFF
TRBJ2-1	TRBV3-1/TRBV3-2	TRBD2	few	TGTGCCAGCAGCCAAGACAGCGGGAGCTACAATGAGCAGTTCTTC	CASSQDSGSYNEQFF
TRBJ1-1	TRBV11-3	TRBD1	.	TGTGCCAGCAGCTTACTTCAGGGGGCGAACACTGAAGCTTTCTTT	CASSLLQGANTEAFF
TRBJ1-1	TRBV7-9	TRBD1	.	TGTGCCAGCAGCAAGGGACAGAGACCCTTTGAAGCTTTCTTT	CASSKGQRPFEAFF
TRBJ2-1	TRBV29-1	.	.	TGCAGCGCTGGGGCATTCATGGATGAGCAGTTCTTC	CSAGAFMDEQFF
TRBJ1-1	TRBV30	TRBD1	few	TGTGCCTGGAGTGACAGGGGGAACACTGAAGCTTTCTTT	CAWSDRGNTEAFF
TRBJ1-6	TRBV9	.	.	TGTGCCAGCAGCGTAGCACGGAGCGGCTCACCCCTCCACTTT	CASSVARSGSPLHF
TRBJ2-7	TRBV5-1	.	.	TGCGCCAGCAGCTTGGGGTCGATATCCTCACTTTACGAGCAGTACTTC	CASSLGSISSLYEQYF
TRBJ2-7	TRBV13	.	.	TGTGCCAGCAGCTCGACCGCGGGCCGCCGTGGGGAGCAGTACTTC	CASSSTAGRRGEQYF
TRBJ1-5	TRBV5-8	.	.	TGTGCCAGCAGTTATTATGACAGATATCAGCCCCAGCATTTT	CASSYYDRYQPQHF
TRBJ2-2	TRBV3-1/TRBV3-2	TRBD2	.	TGTGCCAGCAGCCTGTTCCGGGGACTAGCGGGAGCTTCCGGGGAGCTGTTTTTT	CASSLFRGLAGASGELFF
TRBJ2-7	TRBV9	.	.	TGTGCCAGCAGCGTAGCTACCAGGGGATACGAGCAGTACTTC	CASSVATRGYEQYF
TRBJ2-2	TRBV5-1	TRBD2	few	TGCGCCAGCACCCTGACTAGCGGGAGAGGGTCCGGGGAGCTGTTTTTT	CASTLTSGRGSGELFF
TRBJ1-1	TRBV6-1	TRBD1	.	TGTGCCAGCAGCACCGGGACAGTCATGAACACTGAAGCTTTCTTT	CASSTGTVMNTEAFF
TRBJ1-1	TRBV30	.	.	TGTGCCTGGAGTGTATTGCGTTTGAACACTGAAGCTTTCTTT	CAWSVLRLNTEAFF
TRBJ1-1	TRBV25-1	TRBD1	.	TGTGCCAGCAGTGATTCGGGACAGGGGAACACTGAAGCTTTCTTT	CASSDSGQGNTEAFF
TRBJ1-2	TRBV11-3	.	.	TGTGCCAGCAGCTTAGAGGGGGCGCTTGGCTACACCTTC	CASSLEGALGYTF